Described below is a single T cell receptor (beta chain) sequence and its context. Germline CDR1 reads SNHLY; CDR2 reads FYNNEI. Between the trimmed V and J ends, which lost 5 bases and 2 bases, there was a span of 12 bases. The length of the CDR3 is 15 residues. The data were taken from a study of blood T cell repertoires in COVID-19. Looking at the study overall: Nucleic acid was either cDNA or gDNA, and it came from T cells, B-cell-depleted T cells, or PBMCs.

Original analysis: Estimation of nucleated cell counts was performed using reference gene primer amplification. TCRdb's copy holds only in-frame clones and misses some; the assay was immunoSEQ multiplex PCR. From that table come the V and J calls and clone size; the DNA was used to work out D and trimming. The data contain a few hundred thousand clones, approximately 90% of them singletons. The clonotype was recovered from a man between 60 and 75 years old who had recovered from COVID-19. Sample: peripheral blood. The V call is TRBV2, the J call TRBJ2-2, with a possible D match to TRBD1 (6 bases). The CDR3 DNA sequence: TGTGCCAGCAGTCTTCTACAGGGAAACACCGGGGAGCTGTTTTTT. This encodes CASSLLQGNTGELFF.